This T cell receptor beta chain originates from a study of CD8 T cells in Susac syndrome. In this sample, this clonotype turned up a few times. RNA amounts of about 0.45 to 1 ug underwent reverse transcription with random hexamers. TCRdb ran MiXCR on the immunoSEQ multiplex PCR reads and lists one entry per CDR3 protein. The table lists 200,000 or so distinct CDR3 sequences, 90% to 96% of them singletons, with around 0.093% in the top ten. This CDR3 is built from 11 residues. Trimming stripped 4 bases from V and 2 bases from J, with 1 base between. Germline CDR1 is SNHLY and CDR2 is FYNNEI. The chain is built from TRBV2 and TRBJ2-3; D remains unclear. The receptor was derived from a human donor with multiple sclerosis. The specimen sequenced was CD4+ T cells from PBMCs. The CDR3 bases are TGTGCCAGCAGTGTCACAGATACGCAGTATTTT. It codes for CASSVTDTQYF.